Each of the 30 T cell receptor beta chains below was sequenced from the same sample in a study of cytomegalovirus exposure and HLA in healthy donors. The PCR employed 60 Vbeta primers together with 13 Jbeta primers. The protocol was immunoSEQ multiplex PCR, while the TCRdb copy is restricted to in-frame clones and leaves out a portion. The sample lists about 120,000 clones, roughly 9.9% occurring once. Sequencing was carried out using PBMCs. The source of these receptors is a man between 25 and 39 years old in good health and CMV-seronegative.

This clone was seen a few times. This chain connects TRBV5-6 to TRBJ2-3; D possibly corresponds to TRBD1 (6 bases). The germline gives CDR1 SGHDT, CDR2 YYEEEE. Between the trimmed V and J ends, which lost 2 bases and 7 bases, there was a span of 8 bases. The CDR3 covers 12 residues. The CDR3: CASSLQGNTQYF. The CDR3 DNA reads as TGTGCCAGCAGCTTACAGGGAAATACGCAGTATTTT. The full variable domain, rest sourced from reference TRBV5-6 and TRBJ2-3, is DAGVTQSPTHLIKTRGQQVTLRCSPKSGHDTVSWYQQALGQGPQFIFQYYEEEERQRGNFPDRFSGHQFPNYSSELNVNALLLGDSALYLCASSLQGNTQYFGPGTRLTVL.

The chain recombines TRBV19 with TRBJ1-5, with D possibly being TRBD1 (6 bases). The V end was cut by 7 bases, the J end by 0 bases, with 13 bases between. The CDR3 is 15 residues long. CDR1 LNHDA and CDR2 SQIVND come from the germline V gene (reference sequence). In nucleotides, the CDR3 is TGTGCCAGTATTAGGACAGACTCTAGCAATCAGCCCCAGCATTTT. It is translated as CASIRTDSSNQPQHF.

J is TRBJ2-2 and V is TRBV7-8, with 8 bases aligning to TRBD2. The CDR3 totals 18 residues. Germline assignment: CDR1 SGHVS and CDR2 FQNEAQ. Trimming cost V 5 bases and J 0 bases; bases outside gene matches: 11. This chain's CDR3 is CASSLKARSGANTGELFF. CDR3 DNA: TGTGCCAGCAGCCTTAAGGCCCGTAGCGGGGCGAACACCGGGGAGCTGTTTTTT.

The V gene is TRBV9, the J gene TRBJ2-1; TRBD2 agrees at 14 bases. The trim removed 4 bases at V and 0 bases at J, leaving 6 bases unmatched. The CDR3 consists of 18 residues. Germline assignment: CDR1 SGDLS and CDR2 YYNGEE. The CDR3 bases are TGTGCCAGCAGCCTAGGACTAGCGGGAGGTTTCTCCTACAATGAGCAGTTCTTC. Amino acid sequence: CASSLGLAGGFSYNEQFF.

This clone has only a few counts. The V call is TRBV28, the J call TRBJ2-7, with D maybe TRBD1 (6 bases). CDR1 is MDHEN, CDR2 SYDVKM, per germline. The length of the CDR3 is 14 residues. With 1 base removed from V and 6 bases from J, the gap between germline ends came to 13 bases. CDR3 nucleotides: TGTGCCAGCAGTTTATCGGCAGGGGAGATCGAGCAGTACTTC. This sequence encodes CASSLSAGEIEQYF.

The table lists this clone with a few counts. The chain joins TRBV27 to TRBJ2-3; 11 bases match TRBD2. Germline loops: CDR1 MNHEY, CDR2 SMNVEV (reference sequence). The CDR3 sequence is 14 residues long. Losses at the gene ends were 7 bases for V and 1 base for J; bases not matched to a gene: 1. CDR3 sequence: CASTTSGGTDTQYF. CDR3 bases: TGTGCCAGCACGACTAGCGGGGGCACAGATACGCAGTATTTT.

V usage is TRBV11-2 and J usage is TRBJ2-7; D is ambiguous. Trimming removed 0 bases from V and 6 bases from J, with 9 bases in between. Germline V lookup: CDR1 SGHAT, CDR2 FQNNGV. The CDR3 is made up of 13 amino acids. The CDR3 DNA reads TGTGCCAGCAGCTTAGATAAAGGCGGCGAGCAGTACTTC. Its translation: CASSLDKGGEQYF.

CDR3: CASSQGQGGREQYF. CDR3 nucleotides: TGTGCCAGCAGTCAAGGACAGGGGGGAAGGGAGCAGTACTTC. J is TRBJ2-7 and V is TRBV27; 10 positions agree with TRBD1. V dropped 5 bases and J dropped 7; count of bases not matched to a gene: 8. The CDR3 sequence is 14 residues long. Germline values: CDR1 MNHEY, CDR2 SMNVEV (reference sequence).

This clone came up a few times. V gene TRBV5-1 combines with J gene TRBJ2-2; TRBD2 might be the D (5 bases). Trimming left V 4 bases short and J 2 bases short, with 9 bases between. The CDR3 has 14 residues. Per the germline V gene, CDR1 is SGHRS and CDR2 is YFSETQ. The CDR3 bases are TGCGCCAGCAGCCCTACTAGAAACACCGGGGAGCTGTTTTTT. It codes for CASSPTRNTGELFF.

The V gene is TRBV19, the J gene TRBJ1-1; possible D gene TRBD1, 6 bases. This CDR3 spans 13 amino acids. Trimming left V 5 bases short and J 6 bases short, with 13 bases between. The V gene's germline CDR1 is LNHDA and CDR2 SQIVND (reference sequence). The CDR3 DNA follows: TGTGCCAGTAGTGACCGGGACACTTCTGAAGCTTTCTTT. This gives the protein CASSDRDTSEAFF.

The chain has TRBV30 and TRBJ1-1; D is possibly TRBD1 (5 bases). The germline gives CDR1 GTSNPN, CDR2 SVGIG (reference sequence). V lost 4 bases to trimming and J lost 5 bases, with 14 bases between them. The CDR3 length is 13 residues. The CDR3 reads CAWISAGLTEAFF. CDR3 bases: TGTGCCTGGATTAGTGCAGGGCTAACTGAAGCTTTCTTT.

This clone was seen a few times. Germline and junction disagree at one end, which may indicate a read error. V usage is TRBV11-2 and J usage is TRBJ1-1; maybe TRBD1 (6 bases). Germline values: CDR1 SGHAT, CDR2 FQNNGV. The CDR3 contains 13 residues. CDR3 sequence (DNA): TGTGCCAGCAGCCTAGAACAGGGACTAGGAGCTTTCTTT. Its protein product is CASSLEQGLGAFF. The full variable domain, completed using reference TRBV11-2 and TRBJ1-1, is EAGVAQSPRYKIIEKRQSVAFWCNPISGHATLYWYQQILGQGPKLLIQFQNNGVVDDSQLPKDRFSAERLKGVDSTLKIQPAKLEDSAVYLCASSLEQGLGAFFGQGTRLTVV.

The chain recombines TRBV29-1 with TRBJ2-7, with D possibly matching TRBD1 (5 bases). Trimming shortened V by 3 bases and J by 0 bases, and 9 bases separated the two germline ends. There are 13 residues in the CDR3. Germline CDR1 and CDR2: SQVTM and ANQGSEA. DNA of the CDR3: TGCAGCGTTGAGACAGACCTCTCCTACGAGCAGTACTTC. It encodes CSVETDLSYEQYF.

This clone was picked up a small number of times. V and J are TRBV4-1 and TRBJ1-4; weak D call: TRBD1 (6 bases). Germline V CDR1 and CDR2: MGHRA, YSYEKL. Trimming removed 4 bases at V and 2 bases at J, with 11 bases between. This CDR3 is built from 15 residues. CDR3 residues: CASSLSQGTNEKLFF. CDR3 coding DNA: TGCGCCAGCAGCCTGTCACAGGGCACTAATGAAAAACTGTTTTTT.

This clone came up a few times. V and J are TRBV12-5 and TRBJ2-3; 7 positions match TRBD1. V shed 4 bases and J 2 bases; nucleotides not matched to a gene: 6. The CDR3 consists of 15 residues. The V gene's germline CDR1 is LGHNT and CDR2 FRNRAP. The DNA of the CDR3 is TGTGCTAGTGGTTCGGGACAGACACTCACAGATACGCAGTATTTT. It is translated as CASGSGQTLTDTQYF.

In its sample, this clone was seen a few times. The chain carries TRBV28 and TRBJ1-5, with TRBD1 as a possible D gene (6 bases). The CDR3 has 15 amino acids. V gave up 6 bases and J gave up 6 bases, with 18 bases separating them. CDR1 MDHEN and CDR2 SYDVKM come from the germline V gene. CDR3 residues: CASRPRDTLGQPQHF. DNA for the CDR3: TGTGCCAGCAGACCCCGGGACACGTTGGGTCAGCCCCAGCATTTT. The full variable domain, its missing parts supplied by reference TRBV28 and TRBJ1-5, is DVKVTQSSRYLVKRTGEKVFLECVQDMDHENMFWYRQDPGLGLRLIYFSYDVKMKEKGDIPEGYSVSREKKERFSLILESASTNQTSMYLCASRPRDTLGQPQHFGDGTRLSIL.

The rearrangement uses TRBV11-2 and TRBJ2-5; D is perhaps TRBD2 (6 bases). Germline CDR1 reads SGHAT; CDR2 reads FQNNGV. The CDR3 is 16 residues long. Trimming pared 0 bases from V and 4 bases from J, leaving 15 bases between. The CDR3 coding sequence is TGTGCCAGCAGCTTAGATAGCGGATTGGCGGGAGAGACCCAGTACTTC. Translating gives CASSLDSGLAGETQYF.

The chain has TRBV7-3 and TRBJ2-5; a possible D gene is TRBD1 (6 bases). This CDR3 spans 17 amino acids. Germline assignment: CDR1 SGHTA and CDR2 FQGTGA. V was clipped by 5 bases and J by 5 bases, with 24 bases between them. This chain's CDR3 is CASSPRGRTGLSETQYF. Written as DNA, the CDR3 is TGTGCCAGCAGCCCCCGAGGCCGTACAGGGCTCTCGGAGACCCAGTACTTC.

This clone was picked up a small number of times. The rearrangement links TRBV4-3 to TRBJ1-4; D uncertain. Germline assignment: CDR1 LGHNA and CDR2 YSLEER. CDR3 length: 14 residues. Trimming removed 4 bases at V and 6 bases at J, with 12 bases between. The CDR3 protein is CASSPETRDEKLFF. DNA for the CDR3: TGCGCCAGCAGCCCCGAGACGCGGGATGAAAAACTGTTTTTT.

The chain uses TRBV7-9 and TRBJ1-3, with 9 bases matching TRBD1. The CDR3 sequence is 16 residues long. Germline CDR1 is SEHNR and CDR2 is FQNEAQ (reference sequence). Unmatched junction bases numbered 2, after V lost 1 base and J lost 1 base. CDR3 amino acids: CASSLGQGDSGNTIYF. CDR3 DNA: TGTGCCAGCAGCTTAGGACAGGGGGATTCTGGAAACACCATATATTTT. The whole variable domain, filled in from reference TRBV7-9 and TRBJ1-3, reads DTGVSQNPRHKITKRGQNVTFRCDPISEHNRLYWYRQTLGQGPEFLTYFQNEAQLEKSRLLSDRFSAERPKGSFSTLEIQRTEQGDSAMYLCASSLGQGDSGNTIYFGEGSWLTVV.

This clone was detected only a few times. The CDR3 protein is CASSQVSEFSGANVLTF. DNA of the CDR3: TGCGCCAGCAGCCAAGTCTCAGAATTCTCTGGGGCCAACGTCCTGACTTTC. V usage is TRBV4-3 and J usage is TRBJ2-6; D unclear. Germline CDR1 LGHNA, CDR2 YSLEER. This CDR3 is 17 amino acids long. Trimming cost V 1 base and J 0 bases, with 10 bases left between them.

This clone showed up just a few times. This rearrangement joins TRBV6-5 to TRBJ1-6; a possible D gene is TRBD1 (5 bases). Per germline, CDR1 MNHEY and CDR2 SVGAGI. V lost 0 bases to trimming and J lost 9 bases, with 15 bases between them. The CDR3 extends over 16 amino acids. CDR3 amino acids: CASSYSGQIVGSPLHF. CDR3 bases: TGTGCCAGCAGTTACTCGGGGCAGATCGTCGGTTCACCCCTCCACTTT.

This clone was observed a few times. The rearrangement uses TRBV7-9 and TRBJ1-1; D perhaps matches TRBD1 (5 bases). Germline assignment: CDR1 SEHNR and CDR2 FQNEAQ (reference sequence). The V and J ends lost 4 bases and 4 bases respectively, with 16 bases between them. This CDR3 comprises 15 residues. In DNA, the CDR3 is TGTGCCAGCAGCTGGCAGACAGCCCTGGCCACTGAAGCTTTCTTT. This codes for CASSWQTALATEAFF. Combining the CDR3 with reference TRBV7-9 and TRBJ1-1 gives the whole variable domain DTGVSQNPRHKITKRGQNVTFRCDPISEHNRLYWYRQTLGQGPEFLTYFQNEAQLEKSRLLSDRFSAERPKGSFSTLEIQRTEQGDSAMYLCASSWQTALATEAFFGQGTRLTVV.

The chain combines TRBV5-1 with TRBJ2-7; TRBD1 aligns across 7 bases. Unmatched junction bases numbered 8, after V lost 4 bases and J lost 4 bases. Germline CDR1 reads SGHRS; CDR2 reads YFSETQ. The CDR3 is made up of 14 amino acids. The CDR3 loop is CASSHSTGTYEQYF. Written as DNA, the CDR3 is TGCGCCAGCAGCCACTCGACAGGGACGTACGAGCAGTACTTC.

The chain couples TRBV29-1 to TRBJ2-1, with 9 bases that match TRBD1. Germline V gives CDR1 SQVTM, CDR2 ANQGSEA. J was trimmed by 3 bases and V by 0 bases; bases with no gene match: 6. The CDR3 extends over 16 amino acids. The CDR3 DNA reads as TGCAGCGTTGAAGAGGGACAGGGACCCTTCTACAATGAGCAGTTCTTC. It encodes CSVEEGQGPFYNEQFF.

The V and J genes are TRBV6-5 and TRBJ1-2; possibly TRBD1 for D (5 bases). Germline V lookup: CDR1 MNHEY, CDR2 SVGAGI. The V and J ends lost 7 bases and 4 bases respectively, with 13 bases between them. The CDR3 loop spans 13 amino acids. The CDR3 nucleotides read TGTGCCAGCACTGAGGGAGGGGCCTATGGCTACACCTTC. It codes for CASTEGGAYGYTF.

This clone was seen a few times. V is TRBV25-1 and J is TRBJ2-5; 7 positions match TRBD1. Germline trimming cut 1 base from V and 1 base from J; bases unmatched to any gene: 0. Germline values: CDR1 MGHDK, CDR2 SYGVNS. There are 14 residues in the CDR3. This chain's CDR3 is CASSEWTGQETQYF. Here the CDR3 DNA reads TGTGCCAGCAGTGAATGGACAGGCCAAGAGACCCAGTACTTC.

This clone came up a few times. The junction and the germline gene differ at one end; a read error may be behind it. The V and J genes are TRBV28 and TRBJ2-3, with 9 bases matching TRBD1. The CDR3 is made up of 15 amino acids. Germline assignment: CDR1 MDHEN and CDR2 SYDVKM. Written as DNA, the CDR3 is TGTGCCAGCAGTTTAACGGGACAGGGAACAGATGCGCAGTATTTT. Its protein product is CASSLTGQGTDAQYF.

A few counts support this clone. This sequence joins TRBV11-3 and TRBJ1-1, with 7 positions matching TRBD1. V gave up 5 bases and J gave up 0 bases; unmatched junction bases: 12. Germline loops: CDR1 SGHNT, CDR2 YENEEA. This CDR3 has 17 amino acids. CDR3 nucleotide sequence: TGTGCCAGCAGCCGGAGACGGGACAGATCAATGAACACTGAAGCTTTCTTT. It yields the protein CASSRRRDRSMNTEAFF.

The rearrangement uses TRBV5-6 and TRBJ2-5, with D perhaps TRBD1 (5 bases). The CDR3 contains 14 residues. V dropped 4 bases and J dropped 2 bases, with 12 bases sitting between them. The germline gives CDR1 SGHDT, CDR2 YYEEEE. CDR3 in DNA: TGTGCCAGCAGCAACGGACACGGACAAGAGACCCAGTACTTC. This codes for CASSNGHGQETQYF.